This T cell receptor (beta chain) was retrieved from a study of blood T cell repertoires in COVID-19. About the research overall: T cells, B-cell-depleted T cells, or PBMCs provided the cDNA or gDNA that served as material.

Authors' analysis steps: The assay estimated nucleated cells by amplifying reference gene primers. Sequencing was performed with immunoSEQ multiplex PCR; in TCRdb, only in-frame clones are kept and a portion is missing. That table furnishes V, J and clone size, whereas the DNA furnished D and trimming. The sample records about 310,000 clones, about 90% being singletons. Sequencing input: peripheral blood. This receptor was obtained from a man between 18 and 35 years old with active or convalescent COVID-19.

CDR3 residues: CASSLDRASEAFF. CDR3 DNA sequence: TGTGCCAGCAGCTTAGACAGGGCCTCTGAAGCTTTCTTT. This chain uses TRBV11-2 with TRBJ1-1; possibly TRBD1 for D (5 bases). Germline V gene data show CDR1 as SGHAT and CDR2 as FQNNGV. CDR3 length: 13 residues. V lost 0 bases to trimming and J lost 6 bases, with 8 bases between them.